This T cell receptor (beta chain) derives from a study of Graves' ophthalmopathy and Graves' hyperthyroidism. On this clonotype itself: Its antigen remains unidentified.

Amplified TCR beta CDR3 regions were obtained using RNA transcripts as template. An initial RT-PCR round employing HTBI primers preceded a second-round multiplex PCR. Using its own MiXCR run on the multiplex PCR reads, TCRdb lists one record per CDR3 protein. The table includes around 1,200,000 distinct CDR3 sequences, around a third detected once. Notes on the study in general: In separating ophthalmopathy from stable hyperthyroidism, a 13-signature model achieved nearly 90% sensitivity and 70% to 83% specificity. A majority of expanded thyroid clonotypes exceeding 0.001 frequency were likewise present in blood.

Only newly diagnosed hyperthyroidism patients aged 18 to 65, with under 2 months' duration, were enrolled. Enrollment excluded any patients with other autoimmune diseases, uncontrolled infections, pregnancy or lactation. The CDR3 sequence is 15 residues long. Germline-derived CDR1 and CDR2 are MGHRA and YSYEKL. V lost 0 bases, J lost 5 bases, and 11 bases lay in between. V and J are TRBV4-1 and TRBJ1-3; D is undetermined. This TCR derives from an adult man with Graves' hyperthyroidism. The sequencing sample was made of peripheral blood or thyroid tissue (not recorded which). As DNA, the CDR3 is TGCGCCAGCAGCCAAGAACAACGGCCGAGAAACACCATATATTTT. Translation: CASSQEQRPRNTIYF.